This T cell receptor (beta chain) was retrieved from a study of T cell responses to AZD1222 COVID-19 vaccine. About the research overall: Pooling was applied to second doses at about 4 or about 12 weeks. General study results and limits: Just six or seven AZD1222 recipients tested seropositive at baseline.

A remark on this clone: Its antigen is not known.

Sequencing used immunoSEQ multiplex PCR; TCRdb keeps in-frame clones, though not all of them. The table has about 110,000 clones, around 90% seen once. Germline CDR1 SNHLY, CDR2 FYNNEI. V lost 2 bases and J lost 9, with 14 bases in between. The CDR3 sequence is 13 residues long. Sequenced material: peripheral blood, taken on day 0 of AZD1222 vaccination. The chain links TRBV2 to TRBJ2-7; D is ambiguous. The source of this sequence is an adult in good health. CDR3 nucleotides: TGTGCCAGCAGTGAACAGCCAACCGTGGGGCAGTACTTC. Encoded protein: CASSEQPTVGQYF.